Reported below is one T cell receptor (beta chain). The antigen remains undetermined. This CDR3 fails to terminate in the conserved phenylalanine or tryptophan, so it likely reflects a read error. The limits of the CDR3 on the DNA are not certain, so only TCRdb's listed CDR3 is given. Full-length variable regions came from constant-region reverse primers plus semi-nested Nested Universal Primer A PCR. One entry per CDR3 protein, called by TCRdb with MiXCR from the 5' RACE reads. The table has about 13,000 distinct CDR3 sequences, 20% to 30% seen once; the top ten hold around 3.3%. Naive CD4+ cells had CD25+ Tregs removed. Study-wide findings and caveats: Tumor memory CD4+ T cell TCR gene usage clustered with blood and lymph node memory CD4+ cells and lymph node naive CD4+ cells. Tumor-infiltrating Treg TCR alpha and beta sequences overlapped most with tumor naive CD4+ T cells, then blood naive.

The sample consisted of naive CD4+ T cells sorted from blood. Regarding subset: naive CD4+ T cells, CD4+CD45RA+CD25-. This receptor was identified in a female donor with breast cancer.

The CDR3 protein is CASSPGGITDTEALL. This chain connects TRBV5-1 to TRBJ1-1. The CDR3 region is 15 residues in length, termini included. The germline V gene has CDR1 SGHRS and CDR2 YFSETQ.